This entry is about one TCR beta chain. Antigen: not known. V shed 3 bases and J shed 5 bases, with 13 bases lying between them. The CDR3 has 14 amino acids. Germline V lookup: CDR1 SGHTA, CDR2 FQGNSA. This entry comes from a study of OX40 agonist ivuxolimab in advanced cancers. Looking at the study overall: Those enrolled were 80% to 85% male, with a mean age of approximately 60 years and ages from roughly 23 to 79. Broader study findings: At 0.1 to 3.0 mg/kg, clonal expansion of CD4+ and CD8+ blood T cells had occurred by week 6.

Data came from immunoSEQ multiplex PCR; TCRdb stores just in-frame clones and leaves some out. This table has over 70,000 clones, 80% to 90% appearing once. The chain links TRBV7-2 to TRBJ2-5; D is unclear. This sequence was found in an adult with an advanced solid tumor such as melanoma, head and neck, liver or kidney cancer. The source material was CD4+ or CD8+ T cells sorted from blood, sampled in a trial of the OX40 agonist ivuxolimab. The CDR3: CASSFIKQIETQYF. CDR3 DNA: TGTGCCAGCAGCTTCATTAAACAGATCGAGACCCAGTACTTC.